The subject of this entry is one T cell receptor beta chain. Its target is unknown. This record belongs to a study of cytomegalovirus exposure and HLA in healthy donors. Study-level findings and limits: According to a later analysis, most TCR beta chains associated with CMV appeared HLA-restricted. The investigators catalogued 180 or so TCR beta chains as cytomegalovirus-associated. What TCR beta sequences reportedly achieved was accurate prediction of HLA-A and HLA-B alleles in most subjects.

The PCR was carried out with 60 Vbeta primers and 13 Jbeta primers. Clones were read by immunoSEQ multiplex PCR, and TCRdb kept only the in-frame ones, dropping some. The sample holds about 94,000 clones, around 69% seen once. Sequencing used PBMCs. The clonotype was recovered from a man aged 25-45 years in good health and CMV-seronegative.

Here the CDR3 DNA reads TGCGCCAGCAGCCAAGTAAGACAGGGGATGAACACTGAAGCTTTCTTT. Protein sequence: CASSQVRQGMNTEAFF. The chain employs TRBV4-1 and TRBJ1-1; 8 nucleotides align to TRBD1. Germline lookup yields CDR1 MGHRA and CDR2 YSYEKL. This CDR3 spans 16 amino acids. Trimming removed 1 base from V and 0 bases from J; junction bases left unmatched: 4.